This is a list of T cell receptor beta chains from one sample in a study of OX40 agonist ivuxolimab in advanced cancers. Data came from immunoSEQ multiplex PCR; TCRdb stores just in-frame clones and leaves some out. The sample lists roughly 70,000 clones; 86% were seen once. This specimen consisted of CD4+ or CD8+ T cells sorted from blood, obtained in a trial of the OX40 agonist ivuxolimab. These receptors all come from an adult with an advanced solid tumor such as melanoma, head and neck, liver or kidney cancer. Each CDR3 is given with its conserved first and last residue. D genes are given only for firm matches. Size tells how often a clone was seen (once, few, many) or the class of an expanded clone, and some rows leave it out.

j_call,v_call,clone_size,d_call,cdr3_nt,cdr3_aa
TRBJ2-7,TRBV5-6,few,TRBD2,TGTGCCAGCAGCTTGGTTATCTTTTCGGGGGGGCGGCACCTCTACGAGCAGTACTTC,CASSLVIFSGGRHLYEQYF
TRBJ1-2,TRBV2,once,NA,TGTGCCAGCAGTGACAAAGGGAACTATGGCTACACCTTC,CASSDKGNYGYTF
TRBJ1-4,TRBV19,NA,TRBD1,TGTGCCACCTCGGGACAGGGTCTCCGAAAACTGTTTTTT,CATSGQGLRKLFF
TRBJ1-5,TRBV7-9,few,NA,TGTGCCAGCAGCTTCCAGGGACAGCCCCAGCATTTT,CASSFQGQPQHF
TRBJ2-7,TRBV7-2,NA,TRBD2,TGTGCCAGCAGCTTTTATTCGGGAGGCCCCTACGAGCAGTACTTC,CASSFYSGGPYEQYF
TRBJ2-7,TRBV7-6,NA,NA,TGTGCCAGCAGCTTGATCGGGGAGGCCACCTACGAGCAGTACTTC,CASSLIGEATYEQYF
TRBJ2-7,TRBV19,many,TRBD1,TGTGCCAGTAGTTTCACGACAGGGACCTACGAGCAGTACTTC,CASSFTTGTYEQYF
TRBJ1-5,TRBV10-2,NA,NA,TGCGCCAGCAGTGATCCGTTACATCAGCCCCAGCATTTT,CASSDPLHQPQHF
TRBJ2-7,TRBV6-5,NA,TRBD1,TGTGCCAGCAGTTCCGACAGGGGAGCCTACGAGCAGTACTTC,CASSSDRGAYEQYF
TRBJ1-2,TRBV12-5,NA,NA,TGTGCTAGTGGTTTGGTACTGGGGGGGGCAAGCTATGGCTACACCTTC,CASGLVLGGASYGYTF